This note documents a single T cell receptor beta chain sequence. This clone was observed once. Its antigen specificity is not known. Base qualities were left out, and no much larger clone turns up one base away. CDR1 and CDR2 are drawn from the germline V gene: MRHNA, SNTAGT. V is cut by 2 bases and J by 8 bases, and the space between the germline ends is 7 bases. The CDR3 runs 12 residues from the cysteine to the phenylalanine. Just the 36-base CDR3 DNA is kept, in frame starting at base 1. The data originate from a study of OX40 agonist ivuxolimab in advanced cancers. Study-wide context: Ivuxolimab was a fully human IgG2 agonistic monoclonal antibody targeting the costimulatory receptor OX40 (CD134). Intravenous ivuxolimab was administered to patients every 2 weeks at six dose levels: 0.01, 0.1, 0.3, 1.5, 3 and 10 mg/kg. Of the 50 or so patients in dose escalation, 19 had hepatocellular carcinoma, some 15 had melanoma, 9 had renal cell carcinoma and 9 had head and neck cancer. In the dose-escalation cohort, around four fifths of patients were male, and the mean age was approximately 60 years, with a range of roughly 20 to 80. Prior anti-PD-1, anti-PD-L1 or anti-CTLA-4 therapy was permitted, and approximately 40% of dose-escalation patients had received checkpoint inhibitors. Partial responses occurred in three dose-escalation patients: two with cutaneous melanoma and one with hepatocellular carcinoma. The purpose of peripheral TCRbeta sequencing was to test whether ivuxolimab changed TCR sequence diversity and led to clonal T-cell expansion. The monotherapy dose-escalation portion (N of about 47 patients) of the phase I ivuxolimab trial is reported in the paper.

Genomic DNA was extracted from sorted cells for sequencing of the TCRbeta CDR3 region. The immunoSEQ Assay was used to sequence the TCRbeta CDR3 regions. Held by TCRdb, this immuneACCESS table contains in-frame sequences only and omits some clones. Under half of the omission traces to an unresolved V gene where checked; the cause of the rest is unknown. This sample gives fewer than 85,000 clones in total; around 82% of them show up just once. The ten largest clones add up to under 9.5% of the sample. What the research found in general, with its limitations: In the 0.1-3.0 mg/kg groups, partial responders were among the patients with the lowest normalized peripheral clonal expansion, particularly in CD8+ T cells. Low levels of normalized T-cell clonal expansion were also seen in some nonresponding patients. After ivuxolimab, CD8+ T cells had more expanded clones than CD4+ T cells on average. Clonal expansion of both CD4+ and CD8+ blood T cells was observed from baseline to week 6 at doses 0.1 to 3.0 mg/kg. The antigen specificity of the peripheral T cells that underwent clonal expansion was not determined.

The trial excluded patients who had a history of autoimmune disease or who were on systemic immunosuppression. Peripheral blood for TCR sequencing was collected from all dose cohorts at baseline, on cycle 4 day 1, and on cycle 7 day 1. Samples were obtained from an open-label, multicenter, first-in-human phase I dose-escalation trial of ivuxolimab. Adults with locally advanced or metastatic melanoma, renal cell carcinoma, hepatocellular carcinoma or head and neck squamous cell carcinoma were enrolled in the trial. Before TCR sequencing, CD4+ and CD8+ T cells were separately sorted from peripheral blood.

The chain uses TRBV6-4 and TRBJ2-1, and the D gene may be TRBD2, 6 bases matching. The starting material was CD4+ or CD8+ T cells sorted from blood, obtained in a trial of the OX40 agonist ivuxolimab. This clonotype was sampled from an adult with an advanced solid tumor such as melanoma, head and neck, liver or kidney cancer. The nucleotide sequence reads as follows: TGTGCCAGCAGTGACCGGGGGTATGAGCAGTTCTTC. This is translated as CASSDRGYEQFF.